The 4 T cell receptor beta chains in this list originate from one sample, sequenced in a study of T cells in Graves' hyperthyroidism and ophthalmopathy. The CDR3 regions of TCR beta were amplified from RNA transcripts. Carried out on the TCR CDR3, a first-round RT-PCR used the HTBI primer set. MiXCR, applied by TCRdb to the multiplex PCR reads, yields one record per CDR3 protein. Among approximately 560,000 distinct CDR3 sequences listed, about 15% were seen once. The source material was blood. The origin of the receptors is a woman in her twenties or thirties with Graves' hyperthyroidism.

The rearrangement links TRBV29-1 to TRBJ1-1; no clear D. The CDR3 length is 21 residues. CDR1 SQVTM and CDR2 ANQGSEA come from the germline V gene. V gave up 0 bases and J gave up 0 bases, with 29 bases separating them. The CDR3 DNA follows: TGCAGCGTTGAAGATCTTAGGGAGGGTCGGGTTTATAGCCCCATGAACACTGAAGCTTTCTTT. Its protein product is CSVEDLREGRVYSPMNTEAFF.

This clonotype was detected many times. The gene calls are TRBV27 and TRBJ2-7; 12 nucleotides line up with TRBD2. This CDR3 comprises 13 residues. V lost 2 bases, J lost 7 bases, and 0 bases stayed unmatched. The germline gives CDR1 MNHEY, CDR2 SMNVEV (reference sequence). As DNA, the CDR3 is TGTGCCAGCAGTTTACTAGCGGGAGGGGAGCAGTACTTC. It specifies CASSLLAGGEQYF.

The chain joins TRBV7-9 to TRBJ1-2; 8 nucleotides align to TRBD1. The V gene end was trimmed by 6 bases and the J gene end by 8 bases; junction bases not matched to a gene: 14. Germline V CDR1 and CDR2: SEHNR, FQNEAQ (reference sequence). This CDR3 comprises 15 residues. CDR3 region: CASSPSDRGGGGYTF. In DNA form, the CDR3 reads TGTGCCAGCAGTCCTAGCGACAGGGGTGGAGGAGGCTACACCTTC. The entire variable domain, with the rest obtained from reference TRBV7-9 and TRBJ1-2, is as follows: DTGVSQNPRHKITKRGQNVTFRCDPISEHNRLYWYRQTLGQGPEFLTYFQNEAQLEKSRLLSDRFSAERPKGSFSTLEIQRTEQGDSAMYLCASSPSDRGGGGYTFGSGTRLTVV.

This clonotype has more than one count but fewer than ten. The rearrangement joins TRBV24-1 to TRBJ2-7, with 8 bases identical to TRBD2. V lost 3 bases to trimming and J lost 8 bases; unmatched junction nucleotides: 8. Germline CDR1 is KGHDR and CDR2 is SFDVKD. There are 14 residues in the CDR3. DNA for the CDR3: TGTGCCACCAGTGATCGGGGGGGGGGGAGCCAGCAGTACTTC. This codes for CATSDRGGGSQQYF.